The sequence of this T cell receptor (beta chain) was determined in a study of shared clonotypes between healthy human individuals. A remark on this clone: As yet, its antigen is unknown.

Assay used: immunoSEQ multiplex PCR; TCRdb lists only in-frame clones, some missing. The table includes a few million clones, over 90% detected once. None of the donors, who were healthy HIV-negative adults, had recently had acute infections or vaccinations. The ends lost 4 bases at V and 2 bases at J; junction bases unmatched: 11. The CDR3 extends over 16 amino acids. Germline lookup yields CDR1 SGHNT and CDR2 YYREEE (reference sequence). Whole-study findings and limits: Lower generation probabilities were found for non-shared clonotypes than for those shared by all four donors.

This clonotype was sampled from a man between 18 and 35 years old in good health. Some clones in this sample may be carry-over from other donors' samples. Material: naive CD4+ T cells from PBMCs. The subset was: CD45RA+ positively selected. The chain links TRBV5-4 to TRBJ1-2; 7 bases fit TRBD1. CDR3 sequence reads: CASSRSLGQSNYGYTF. Here the CDR3 DNA reads TGTGCCAGCAGCAGGAGCTTGGGACAGTCAAACTATGGCTACACCTTC.